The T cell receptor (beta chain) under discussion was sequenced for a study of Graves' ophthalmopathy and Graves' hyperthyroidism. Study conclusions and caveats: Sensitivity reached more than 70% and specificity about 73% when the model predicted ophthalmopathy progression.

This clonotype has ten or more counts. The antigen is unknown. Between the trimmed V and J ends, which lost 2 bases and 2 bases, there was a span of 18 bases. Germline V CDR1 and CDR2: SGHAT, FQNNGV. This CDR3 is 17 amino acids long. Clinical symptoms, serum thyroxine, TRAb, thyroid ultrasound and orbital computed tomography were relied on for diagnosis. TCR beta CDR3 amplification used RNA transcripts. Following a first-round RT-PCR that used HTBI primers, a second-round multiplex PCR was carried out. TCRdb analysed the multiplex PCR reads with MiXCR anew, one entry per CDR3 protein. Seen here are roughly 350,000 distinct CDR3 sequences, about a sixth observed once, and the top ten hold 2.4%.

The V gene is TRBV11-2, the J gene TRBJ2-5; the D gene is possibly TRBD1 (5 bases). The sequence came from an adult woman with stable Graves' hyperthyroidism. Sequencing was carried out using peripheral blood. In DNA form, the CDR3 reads TGTGCCAGCAGCTTATTATGGGGCGTACGGTATCAAGAGACCCAGTACTTC. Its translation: CASSLLWGVRYQETQYF.